This TCR beta chain was captured by sequencing in a study of blood T cell repertoires in COVID-19 (dated by TCRdb to about 2020). Some background on the complete study: Samples covering the acute and convalescent phases of COVID-19 were provided by collaborators in the United States, Italy and Spain. The prospective study material was composed of cDNA or gDNA derived from T cells, B-cell-depleted T cells, or PBMCs. Subjects who had been exposed to COVID-19, were actively infected with it, or had recovered from it provided the deeply sampled blood TCRbeta repertoires that made up the dataset. The repertoires were made available in a free public database intended to serve as a resource for research on the immune response to SARS-CoV-2. The samples were drawn from two sources: the first 160 participants of the ongoing ImmuneRACE study, and approximately 1,300 subjects contributed by 6 global collaborators. Sample metadata almost always included a de-identified subject ID, COVID-19 status, age in years and sex. Where available, HLA class I and class II types were taken from metadata supplied by the sample provider and were not determined by assay-based typing.

At one collaborating source in Seattle, patients were enrolled during active infection and were followed longitudinally through the course of disease. Collaborating institutions collected whole blood in K2EDTA tubes following their own protocols. Collaborator samples were shipped for TCRbeta analysis as frozen whole blood, isolated PBMCs, or DNA extracted from either sample type. This clone was found once. Its antigen is not yet known. Base-call qualities are not available, and no considerably larger clone is one nucleotide away. Including the terminal cysteine and phenylalanine, the CDR3 comprises 18 residues. Only the CDR3 DNA stays, 54 bases, in frame from base 1. V lost 0 bases and J lost 4 bases, and the count of bases not matched to a germline gene is 12. CDR1 and CDR2 were assigned from the germline V gene (reference sequence) as LGHDT and YNNKEL. The full study reports these points: Clinical and demographic metadata were provided uncurated, with the amount varying by source and participant.

TCRbeta CDR3 regions were amplified from genomic DNA using the immunoSEQ Assay, a bias-controlled multiplex PCR. The source study handled its data this way. The number of nucleated cells in each sample was estimated from the amplification of reference gene primers within the assay. Sequence reads were collapsed and filtered to measure the absolute abundance of every unique TCRbeta CDR3 rearrangement. For each sample, productive Simpson clonality was calculated as the square root of Simpson's diversity index across productive rearrangements. This immuneACCESS table, as held by TCRdb, lists in-frame sequences with V and J called but not all clones. Of the missing ones, under half trace to an unresolved V gene in checked studies; the others have no known cause. V, J and clone size reflect that table, while D and trimming were determined from the DNA. The sample table shows more than 200,000 clones, and 85% to 90% are seen once. About 9.4% of the sample belongs to the ten largest clones.

The chain links TRBV3-1 (or the pseudogene TRBV3-2) with TRBJ2-1, and 7 junction bases match TRBD2. The receptor's source is a woman between 45 and 60 years old with COVID-19, enrolled during active disease. Sequenced: peripheral blood. The CDR3 reads as follows: CASSQDPPRLAPYNEQFF. The nucleotides are TGTGCCAGCAGCCAAGATCCCCCTAGACTAGCCCCTTACAATGAGCAGTTCTTC.